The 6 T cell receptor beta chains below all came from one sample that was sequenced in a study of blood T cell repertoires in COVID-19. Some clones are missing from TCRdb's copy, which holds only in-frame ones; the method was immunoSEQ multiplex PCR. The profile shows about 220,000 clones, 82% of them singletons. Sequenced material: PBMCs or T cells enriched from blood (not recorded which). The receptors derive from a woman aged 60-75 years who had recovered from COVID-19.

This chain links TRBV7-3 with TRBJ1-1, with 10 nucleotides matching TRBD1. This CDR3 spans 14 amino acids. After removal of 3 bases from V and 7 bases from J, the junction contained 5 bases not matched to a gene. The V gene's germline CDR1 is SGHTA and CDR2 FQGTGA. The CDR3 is CASSLSRDRGEAFF. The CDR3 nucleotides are TGTGCCAGCAGCTTGTCCCGGGACAGGGGTGAAGCTTTCTTT.

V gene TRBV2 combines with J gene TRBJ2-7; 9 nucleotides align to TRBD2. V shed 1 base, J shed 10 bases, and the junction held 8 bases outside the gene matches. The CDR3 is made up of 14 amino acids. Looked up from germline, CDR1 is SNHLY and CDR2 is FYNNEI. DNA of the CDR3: TGTGCCAGCAGTGAAGGCGGGGGGGACCTCGTTCAGTACTTC. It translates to CASSEGGGDLVQYF.

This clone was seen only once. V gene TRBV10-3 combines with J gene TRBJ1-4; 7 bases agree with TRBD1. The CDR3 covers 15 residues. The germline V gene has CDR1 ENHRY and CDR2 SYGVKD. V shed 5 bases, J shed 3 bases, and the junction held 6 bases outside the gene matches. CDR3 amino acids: CAISRETGSNEKLFF. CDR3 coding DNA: TGTGCCATCAGTCGAGAGACAGGGTCTAATGAAAAACTGTTTTTT.

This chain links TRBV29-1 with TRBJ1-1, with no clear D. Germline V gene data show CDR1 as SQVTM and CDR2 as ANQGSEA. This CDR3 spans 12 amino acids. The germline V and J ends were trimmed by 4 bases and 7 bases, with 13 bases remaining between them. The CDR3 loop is CSVGSNEVEAFF. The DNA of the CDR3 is TGCAGCGTTGGGAGTAATGAGGTTGAAGCTTTCTTT.

CDR3 in amino acids: CASRYAGAGNTIYF. The DNA of the CDR3 is TGTGCCAGCCGTTATGCAGGGGCAGGAAACACCATATATTTT. The V call is TRBV27, the J call TRBJ1-3; D possibly corresponds to TRBD1 (6 bases). Germline-derived CDR1 and CDR2 are MNHEY and SMNVEV (reference sequence). The germline V and J ends were trimmed by 8 bases and 4 bases, with 15 bases remaining between them. The CDR3 length is 14 residues.

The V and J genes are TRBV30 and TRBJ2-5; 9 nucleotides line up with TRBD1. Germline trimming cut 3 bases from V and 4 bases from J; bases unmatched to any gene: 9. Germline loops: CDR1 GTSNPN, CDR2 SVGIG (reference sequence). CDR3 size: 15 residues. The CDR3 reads CAWSGKTGGGETQYF. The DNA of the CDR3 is TGTGCCTGGAGCGGGAAGACAGGGGGGGGAGAGACCCAGTACTTC.